The sequence of this TCR beta chain was determined in a study of cytomegalovirus exposure and HLA in healthy donors (dated by TCRdb to about 2017). For context, the study as a whole: The 666 repertoires of the first cohort and the roughly 120 validation repertoires were produced on the same platform, according to a later analysis. The study aimed to test whether cataloging public T cell receptors could reveal signatures of past pathogen exposure. Along with the roughly 710-subject first cohort, a separate validation cohort of over a hundred different subjects was used. To predict cytomegalovirus infection status, the study combined high-throughput TCR immunosequencing, statistical association of individual TCRs with disease status, and machine learning.

In the case of this clone: It has no known antigen specificity. No base-level quality is on record; no much larger clone is a single base apart.

General findings and caveats noted by the study authors: The validation cohort had no HLA typing available for a later analysis, so co-occurrence within that cohort was assessed over all 120 or so repertoires. In the study, 150 to 200 TCR beta chains were listed as associated with cytomegalovirus. A few of the identified cytomegalovirus-associated TCR beta chains were confirmed in vitro to be specific for cytomegalovirus antigens. The authors suggested that the approach could potentially be generalized to other disease states and immunological phenotypes. Most TCR sequences were seen in very few donors, while some public TCRs were found in many individuals. A later analysis found that TCRs clustered in the first cohort also tended to co-occur in the 120 validation repertoires, with 90% to 95% of cluster scores above 0. In both the original and validation cohorts, the classifier was reported to diagnose cytomegalovirus status with high specificity and sensitivity.

From the cysteine up to the phenylalanine, the CDR3 has a length of 15 residues. Solely the CDR3 DNA is kept, with 45 bases framed from the first base. V gives up 7 bases and J gives up 4 bases, and the segment between their germline ends measures 17 bases. CDR1 and CDR2, per the germline V gene, are WSHSY and SAAADI. The library came from the immunoSEQ multiplex PCR assay. In the authors' own workflow: A statistical classification framework was developed to diagnose cytomegalovirus status using the catalog of TCR beta chain sequences. Here the immuneACCESS table is served through TCRdb, limited to in-frame sequences with V and J called. Missing clones are a known gap in these copies; in checked studies unresolved V genes cover under half, and the rest lacks a known reason. Clone size and V and J calls were adopted from that table, with D and trimming inferred from the DNA. This sample comprises 150,000 to 200,000 clones, around 80% of them detected only once. The ten biggest clones cover 1% to 1.5% of the sample.

Donors formed part of the validation cohort, which comprised about 130 subjects and was distinct from the first cohort of under 850 subjects. This receptor was taken from a woman in her 30s in good health and CMV-seronegative. The sequenced sample was PBMCs. The chain is assembled from TRBV10-2 and TRBJ1-5; no D segment can be confidently identified. The CDR3: CASKKEGGGNQPQHF. The DNA reads TGCGCCAGCAAGAAGGAGGGCGGTGGGAATCAGCCCCAGCATTTT.